What follows describes a single T cell receptor beta chain. These data originate in a study of blood T cell repertoires in COVID-19. Living in about two dozen US areas, the participants were between about 18 and 100 years of age. Cohort allocation depended upon clinical history that participants reported. A PCR-confirmed or clinician-diagnosed COVID-19 case had contacted exposed participants within 2 weeks of entry. Repertoires were generated with immunoSEQ multiplex PCR, while TCRdb's copy carries only in-frame clones and drops some. The repertoire holds some 320,000 clones, with 75% to 90% as singletons. This CDR3 has 15 amino acids. The germline V and J ends were trimmed by 7 bases and 6 bases, with 19 bases remaining between them. CDR1 MDHEN and CDR2 SYDVKM come from the germline V gene.

The specimen was PBMCs or T cells enriched from blood (not recorded which). This TCR was recovered from a woman in her 30s who had been exposed to COVID-19. This chain connects TRBV28 to TRBJ1-3, with D possibly TRBD1 on 5 matching bases. This chain's CDR3 is CASMPTGKRENTIYF. The CDR3 DNA reads as TGTGCCAGCATGCCTACAGGCAAAAGAGAAAACACCATATATTTT.